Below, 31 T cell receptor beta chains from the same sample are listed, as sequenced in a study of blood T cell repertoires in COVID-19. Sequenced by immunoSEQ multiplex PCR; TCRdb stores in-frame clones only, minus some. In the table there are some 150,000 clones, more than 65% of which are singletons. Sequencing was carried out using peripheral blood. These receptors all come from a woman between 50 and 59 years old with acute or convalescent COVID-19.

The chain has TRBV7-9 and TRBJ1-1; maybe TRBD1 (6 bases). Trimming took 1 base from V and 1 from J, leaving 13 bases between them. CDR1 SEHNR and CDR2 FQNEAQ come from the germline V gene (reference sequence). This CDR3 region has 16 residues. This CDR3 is CASSLDVGGKNTEAFF. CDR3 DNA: TGTGCCAGCAGCTTAGATGTTGGGGGCAAGAACACTGAAGCTTTCTTT.

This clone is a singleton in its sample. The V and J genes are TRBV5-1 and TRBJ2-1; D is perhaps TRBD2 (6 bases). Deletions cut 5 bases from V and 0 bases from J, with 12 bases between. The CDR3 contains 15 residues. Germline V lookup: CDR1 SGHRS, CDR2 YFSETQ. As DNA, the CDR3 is TGCGCCAGCAGAGGCGGGGTAAGCTCCTACAATGAGCAGTTCTTC. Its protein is CASRGGVSSYNEQFF.

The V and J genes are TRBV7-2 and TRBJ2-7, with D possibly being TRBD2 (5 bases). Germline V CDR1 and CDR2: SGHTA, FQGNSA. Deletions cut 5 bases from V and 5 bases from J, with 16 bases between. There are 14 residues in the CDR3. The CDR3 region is CASSLSGTGDEQYF. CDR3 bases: TGTGCCAGCAGCCTCAGCGGAACGGGCGACGAGCAGTACTTC. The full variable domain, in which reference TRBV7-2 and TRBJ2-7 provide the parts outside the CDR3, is GAGVSQSPSNKVTEKGKDVELRCDPISGHTALYWYRQSLGQGLEFLIYFQGNSAPDKSGLPSDRFSAERTGGSVSTLTIQRTQQEDSAVYLCASSLSGTGDEQYFGPGTRLTVT.

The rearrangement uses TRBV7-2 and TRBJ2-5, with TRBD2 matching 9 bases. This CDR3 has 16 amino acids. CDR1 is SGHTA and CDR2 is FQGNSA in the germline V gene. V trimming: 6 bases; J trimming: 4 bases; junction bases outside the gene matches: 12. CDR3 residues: CASSQGVRGGGETQYF. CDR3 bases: TGTGCCAGCAGTCAGGGCGTGCGGGGGGGAGGAGAGACCCAGTACTTC. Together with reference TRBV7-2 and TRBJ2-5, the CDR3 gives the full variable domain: GAGVSQSPSNKVTEKGKDVELRCDPISGHTALYWYRQSLGQGLEFLIYFQGNSAPDKSGLPSDRFSAERTGGSVSTLTIQRTQQEDSAVYLCASSQGVRGGGETQYFGPGTRLLVL.

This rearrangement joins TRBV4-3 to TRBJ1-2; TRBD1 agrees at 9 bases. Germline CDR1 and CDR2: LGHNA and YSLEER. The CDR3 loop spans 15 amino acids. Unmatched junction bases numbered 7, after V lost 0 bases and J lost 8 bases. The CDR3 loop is CASSQERGTGQGYTF. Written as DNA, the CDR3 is TGCGCCAGCAGCCAAGAGAGGGGGACAGGGCAAGGCTACACCTTC.

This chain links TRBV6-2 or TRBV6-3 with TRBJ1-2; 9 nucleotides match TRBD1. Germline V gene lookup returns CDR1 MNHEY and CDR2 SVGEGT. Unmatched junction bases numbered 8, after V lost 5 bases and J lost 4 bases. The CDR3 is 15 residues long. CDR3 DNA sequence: TGTGCCAGCAGTCAAAAACCGACAGGGGGCTATGGCTACACCTTC. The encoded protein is CASSQKPTGGYGYTF.

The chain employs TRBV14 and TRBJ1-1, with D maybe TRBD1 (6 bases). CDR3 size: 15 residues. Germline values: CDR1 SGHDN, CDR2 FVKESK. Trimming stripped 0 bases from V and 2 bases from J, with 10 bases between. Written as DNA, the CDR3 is TGTGCCAGCAGCCAAGATCCAGGGGCAAACACTGAAGCTTTCTTT. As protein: CASSQDPGANTEAFF. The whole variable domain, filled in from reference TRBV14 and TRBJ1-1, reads EAGVTQFPSHSVIEKGQTVTLRCDPISGHDNLYWYRRVMGKEIKFLLHFVKESKQDESGMPNNRFLAERTGGTYSTLKVQPAELEDSGVYFCASSQDPGANTEAFFGQGTRLTVV.

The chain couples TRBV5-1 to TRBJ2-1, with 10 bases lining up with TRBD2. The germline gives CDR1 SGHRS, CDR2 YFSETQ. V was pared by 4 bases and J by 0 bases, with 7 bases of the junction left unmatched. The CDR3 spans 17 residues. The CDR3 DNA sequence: TGCGCCAGCAGCCGCACGAGCGGGAGGGTCTCCTACAATGAGCAGTTCTTC. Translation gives CASSRTSGRVSYNEQFF.

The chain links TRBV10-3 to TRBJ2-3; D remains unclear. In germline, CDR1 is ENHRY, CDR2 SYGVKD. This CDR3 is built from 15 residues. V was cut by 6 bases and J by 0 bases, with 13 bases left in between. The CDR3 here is CAISEELSSTDTQYF. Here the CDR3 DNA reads TGTGCCATCAGCGAGGAACTATCTAGCACAGATACGCAGTATTTT.

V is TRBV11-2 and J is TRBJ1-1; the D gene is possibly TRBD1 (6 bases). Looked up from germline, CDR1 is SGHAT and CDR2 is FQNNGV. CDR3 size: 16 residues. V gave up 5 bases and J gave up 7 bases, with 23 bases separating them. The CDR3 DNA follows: TGTGCCAGCAGCCTAACAGAGGGGGGGGCGCTGGATGAAGCTTTCTTT. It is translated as CASSLTEGGALDEAFF.

The CDR3 region has the DNA TGTGCCAGCAGCCAATCGACAGGGGGTTTTGAGACCCAGTACTTC. Translating gives CASSQSTGGFETQYF. V gene TRBV14 combines with J gene TRBJ2-5, with 9 nucleotides matching TRBD1. The CDR3 consists of 15 residues. Germline-derived CDR1 and CDR2 are SGHDN and FVKESK. The ends lost 2 bases at V and 5 bases at J; junction bases unmatched: 6.

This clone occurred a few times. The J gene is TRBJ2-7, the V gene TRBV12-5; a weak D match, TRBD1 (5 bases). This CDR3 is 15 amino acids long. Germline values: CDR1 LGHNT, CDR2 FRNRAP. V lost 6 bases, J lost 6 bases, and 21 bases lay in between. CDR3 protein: CASGSTAGLGREQYF. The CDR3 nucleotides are TGTGCTAGTGGGTCGACCGCAGGGTTAGGCCGCGAGCAGTACTTC.

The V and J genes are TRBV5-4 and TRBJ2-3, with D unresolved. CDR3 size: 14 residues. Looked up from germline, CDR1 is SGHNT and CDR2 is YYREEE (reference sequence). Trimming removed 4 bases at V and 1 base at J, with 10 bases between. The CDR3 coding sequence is TGTGCCAGCAGCCCCCCACTGGGCACAGATACGCAGTATTTT. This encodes CASSPPLGTDTQYF. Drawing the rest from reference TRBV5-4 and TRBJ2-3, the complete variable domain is ETGVTQSPTHLIKTRGQQVTLRCSSQSGHNTVSWYQQALGQGPQFIFQYYREEENGRGNFPPRFSGLQFPNYSSELNVNALELDDSALYLCASSPPLGTDTQYFGPGTRLTVL.

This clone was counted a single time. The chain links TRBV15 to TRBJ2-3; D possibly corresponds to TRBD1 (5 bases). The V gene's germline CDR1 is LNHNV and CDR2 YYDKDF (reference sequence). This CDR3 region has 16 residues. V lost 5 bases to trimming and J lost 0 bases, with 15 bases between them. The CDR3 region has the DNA TGTGCCACCAGCGTTTTACAGGATTCTAGCACAGATACGCAGTATTTT. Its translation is CATSVLQDSSTDTQYF. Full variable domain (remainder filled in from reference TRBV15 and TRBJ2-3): DAMVIQNPRYQVTQFGKPVTLSCSQTLNHNVMYWYQQKSSQAPKLLFHYYDKDFNNEADTPDNFQSRRPNTSFCFLDIRSPGLGDTAMYLCATSVLQDSSTDTQYFGPGTRLTVL.

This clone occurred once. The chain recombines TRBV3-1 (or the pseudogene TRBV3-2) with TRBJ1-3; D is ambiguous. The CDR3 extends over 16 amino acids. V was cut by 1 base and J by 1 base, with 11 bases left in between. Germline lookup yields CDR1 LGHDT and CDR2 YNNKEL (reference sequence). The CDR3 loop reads CASSQARGRSGNTIYF. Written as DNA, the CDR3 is TGTGCCAGCAGCCAAGCCCGGGGTAGGTCTGGAAACACCATATATTTT.

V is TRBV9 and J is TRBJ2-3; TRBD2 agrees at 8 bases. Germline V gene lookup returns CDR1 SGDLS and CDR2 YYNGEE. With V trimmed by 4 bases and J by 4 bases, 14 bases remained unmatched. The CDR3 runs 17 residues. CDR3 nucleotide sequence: TGTGCCAGCAGCAAATCACTGAGCGGGGGCCTCGCAGATACGCAGTATTTT. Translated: CASSKSLSGGLADTQYF.

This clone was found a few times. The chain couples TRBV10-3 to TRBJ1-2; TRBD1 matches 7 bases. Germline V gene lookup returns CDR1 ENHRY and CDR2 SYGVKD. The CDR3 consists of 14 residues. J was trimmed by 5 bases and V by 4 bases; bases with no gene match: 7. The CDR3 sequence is CAISAGQINYGYTF. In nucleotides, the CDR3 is TGTGCCATCAGTGCGGGACAGATTAATTATGGCTACACCTTC.

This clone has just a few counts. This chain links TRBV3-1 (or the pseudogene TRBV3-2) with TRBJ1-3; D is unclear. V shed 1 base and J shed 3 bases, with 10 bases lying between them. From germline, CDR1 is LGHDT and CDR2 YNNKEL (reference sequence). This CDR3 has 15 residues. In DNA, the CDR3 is TGTGCCAGCAGCCAAGTTAATCAGTTTGGAAACACCATATATTTT. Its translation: CASSQVNQFGNTIYF.

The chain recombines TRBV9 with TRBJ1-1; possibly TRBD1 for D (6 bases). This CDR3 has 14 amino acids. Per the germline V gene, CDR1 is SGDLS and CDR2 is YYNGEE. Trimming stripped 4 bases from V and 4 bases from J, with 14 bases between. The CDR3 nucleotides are TGTGCCAGCAGCCAACTACAGGGTGGCACTGAAGCTTTCTTT. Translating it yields CASSQLQGGTEAFF.

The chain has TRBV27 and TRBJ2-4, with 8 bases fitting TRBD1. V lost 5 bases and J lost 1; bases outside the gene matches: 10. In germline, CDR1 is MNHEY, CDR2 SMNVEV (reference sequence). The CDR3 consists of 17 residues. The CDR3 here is CASSTTSRGLAKNIQYF. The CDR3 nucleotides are TGTGCCAGCAGTACAACCTCCAGGGGGCTGGCCAAAAACATTCAGTACTTC.

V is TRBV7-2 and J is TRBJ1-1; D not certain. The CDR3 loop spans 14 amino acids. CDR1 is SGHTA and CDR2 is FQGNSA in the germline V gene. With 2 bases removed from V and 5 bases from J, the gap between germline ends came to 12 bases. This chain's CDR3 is CASSLRRSGTEAFF. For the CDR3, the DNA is TGTGCCAGCAGCTTAAGGAGGTCGGGAACTGAAGCTTTCTTT.

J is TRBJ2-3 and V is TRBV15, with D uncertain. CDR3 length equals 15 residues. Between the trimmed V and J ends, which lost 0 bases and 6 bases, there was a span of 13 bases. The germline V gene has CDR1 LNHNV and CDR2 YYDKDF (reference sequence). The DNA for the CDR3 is TGTGCCACCAGCAGAGATAGACGGTCCGGGGATACGCAGTATTTT. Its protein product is CATSRDRRSGDTQYF.

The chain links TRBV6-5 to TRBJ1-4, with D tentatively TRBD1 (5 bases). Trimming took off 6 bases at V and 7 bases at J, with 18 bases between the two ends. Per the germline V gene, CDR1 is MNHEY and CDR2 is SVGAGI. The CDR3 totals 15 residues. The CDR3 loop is CASSQGLAGVEKLFF. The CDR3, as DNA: TGTGCCAGCAGCCAGGGACTAGCGGGAGTTGAAAAACTGTTTTTT.

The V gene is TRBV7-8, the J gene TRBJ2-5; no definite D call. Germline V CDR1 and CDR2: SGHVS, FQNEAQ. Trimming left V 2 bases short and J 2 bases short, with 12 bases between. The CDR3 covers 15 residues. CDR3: CASSLYGSRQETQYF. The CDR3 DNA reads TGTGCCAGCAGCTTATACGGGTCTCGACAAGAGACCCAGTACTTC.

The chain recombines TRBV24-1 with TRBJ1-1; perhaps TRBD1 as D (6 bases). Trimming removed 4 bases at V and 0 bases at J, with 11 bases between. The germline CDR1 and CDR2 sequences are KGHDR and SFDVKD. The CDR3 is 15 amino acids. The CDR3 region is CATSDARGMNTEAFF. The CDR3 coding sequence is TGTGCCACCAGTGACGCCAGGGGAATGAACACTGAAGCTTTCTTT.

CDR3 sequence reads: CASNQGGANSPLHF. The CDR3 region has the DNA TGTGCCAGCAACCAAGGGGGGGCCAATTCACCCCTCCACTTT. V gene TRBV7-6 combines with J gene TRBJ1-6, with a possible D match to TRBD1 (6 bases). Germline V gives CDR1 SGHVS, CDR2 FNYEAQ. Trimming pared 7 bases from V and 7 bases from J, leaving 14 bases between. The CDR3 runs 14 residues. Full variable domain (missing parts from reference TRBV7-6 and TRBJ1-6): GAGVSQSPRYKVTKRGQDVALRCDPISGHVSLYWYRQALGQGPEFLTYFNYEAQQDKSGLPNDRFSAERPEGSISTLTIQRTEQRDSAMYRCASNQGGANSPLHFGNGTRLTVT.

CDR3 in amino acids: CASSYRAGGRREQFF. DNA for the CDR3: TGTGCCAGCAGTTACAGAGCGGGGGGGCGTCGTGAGCAGTTCTTC. V and J are TRBV6-2 or TRBV6-3 and TRBJ2-1; 10 positions match TRBD2. The germline V gene has CDR1 MNHEY and CDR2 SVGEGT. This CDR3 is built from 15 residues. V was clipped by 2 bases and J by 9 bases; unmatched bases: 7.

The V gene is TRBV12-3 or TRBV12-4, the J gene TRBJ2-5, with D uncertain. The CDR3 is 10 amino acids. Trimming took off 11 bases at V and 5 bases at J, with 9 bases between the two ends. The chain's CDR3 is CALLRETQYF. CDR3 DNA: TGTGCCTTGTTACGGGAGACCCAGTACTTC.

CDR3 protein: CASRSGIYYGYTF. CDR3 DNA sequence: TGTGCCAGCCGATCAGGCATTTACTATGGCTACACCTTC. The J gene is TRBJ1-2, the V gene TRBV28, with D hard to call. The germline V gene encodes CDR1 MDHEN and CDR2 SYDVKM. Trimming removed 8 bases from V and 3 bases from J, with 13 bases in between. The length of the CDR3 is 13 residues.

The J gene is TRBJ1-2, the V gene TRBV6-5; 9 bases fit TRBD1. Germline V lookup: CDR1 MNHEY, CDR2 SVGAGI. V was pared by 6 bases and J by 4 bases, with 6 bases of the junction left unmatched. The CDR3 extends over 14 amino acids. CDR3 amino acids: CASRLTGGAYGYTF. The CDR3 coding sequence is TGTGCCAGCAGACTGACAGGGGGAGCCTATGGCTACACCTTC.

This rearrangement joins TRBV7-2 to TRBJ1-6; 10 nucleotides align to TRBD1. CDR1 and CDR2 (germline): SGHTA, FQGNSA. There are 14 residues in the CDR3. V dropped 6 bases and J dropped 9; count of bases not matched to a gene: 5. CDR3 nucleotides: TGTGCCAGCAGTTATGGACAGGGGGGTTCACCCCTCCACTTT. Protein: CASSYGQGGSPLHF.